The 19 T cell receptor beta chains presented below share a single source sample, sequenced in a study of somatic mutations in cytotoxic T cells in rheumatoid arthritis. Clones were read by immunoSEQ multiplex PCR, and TCRdb kept only the in-frame ones, dropping some. The sample includes 9,000 to 13,000 clones, 79% of them seen just once. The sequenced sample was CD8+ T cells sorted from blood. The source of these receptors is an adult with rheumatoid arthritis.

CDR3 residues: CAISGSGEGHYEQFF. Here the CDR3 DNA reads TGTGCCATCAGTGGTTCGGGGGAGGGCCACTATGAGCAGTTCTTC. The chain joins TRBV10-3 to TRBJ2-1; TRBD2 matches 7 bases. The V and J ends lost 4 bases and 8 bases, in that order; junction bases with no gene match: 11. Germline V CDR1 and CDR2: ENHRY, SYGVKD. CDR3 size: 15 residues.

V usage is TRBV13 and J usage is TRBJ2-7, with 14 bases lining up with TRBD2. CDR3 length equals 12 residues. The V and J ends lost 4 bases and 12 bases, in that order; junction bases with no gene match: 2. Germline V gene data show CDR1 as PRHDT and CDR2 as FYEKMQ (reference sequence). The CDR3 here is CASSSGLAGAYF. CDR3 bases: TGTGCCAGCAGCTCGGGACTAGCGGGAGCGTACTTC.

The rearrangement links TRBV6-6 to TRBJ1-1; 7 bases are a match to TRBD1. This CDR3 region has 15 residues. Trimming took 2 bases from V and 6 from J; bases not matched to a gene: 9. Germline CDR1 reads MNHNY; CDR2 reads SVGAGI (reference sequence). In DNA, the CDR3 is TGTGCCAGCAGTTACCTATGGGACAGCCGGCCTGAAGCTTTCTTT. Translated: CASSYLWDSRPEAFF.

The V gene is TRBV7-9, the J gene TRBJ1-2; D possibly corresponds to TRBD1 (5 bases). V lost 5 bases, J lost 1 base, and 14 bases lay in between. Germline CDR1 reads SEHNR; CDR2 reads FQNEAQ (reference sequence). The CDR3 has 15 amino acids. As DNA, the CDR3 is TGTGCCAGCAGCGCCGGAAGGGGCAGTAACTATGGCTACACCTTC. It translates to CASSAGRGSNYGYTF.

The rearrangement links TRBV11-2 to TRBJ1-1; D gene ambiguous. Trimming shortened V by 5 bases and J by 3 bases, and 7 bases separated the two germline ends. Germline-derived CDR1 and CDR2 are SGHAT and FQNNGV. This CDR3 spans 12 amino acids. This CDR3 is CASSARDTEAFF. CDR3 in DNA: TGTGCCAGCAGCGCGCGGGACACTGAAGCTTTCTTT. Full variable domain (remainder filled in from reference TRBV11-2 and TRBJ1-1): EAGVAQSPRYKIIEKRQSVAFWCNPISGHATLYWYQQILGQGPKLLIQFQNNGVVDDSQLPKDRFSAERLKGVDSTLKIQPAKLEDSAVYLCASSARDTEAFFGQGTRLTVV.

V is TRBV4-3 and J is TRBJ1-3; D is ambiguous. CDR1 is LGHNA, CDR2 YSLEER, per germline. V lost 0 bases, J lost 4 bases, and 16 bases lay in between. The CDR3 has 17 amino acids. The CDR3 protein is CASSQDLGTRKGNTIYF. The CDR3 DNA sequence: TGCGCCAGCAGCCAAGATCTGGGAACTAGAAAAGGAAACACCATATATTTT.

The rearrangement joins TRBV27 to TRBJ1-5; tentatively, D is TRBD1 (5 bases). Germline V CDR1 and CDR2: MNHEY, SMNVEV (reference sequence). The CDR3 loop spans 17 amino acids. The V and J ends lost 0 bases and 3 bases respectively, with 15 bases between them. CDR3 DNA: TGTGCCAGCAGTTTATCCGCGACGGGACTTTTCAATCAGCCCCAGCATTTT. Translation: CASSLSATGLFNQPQHF.

This clone was detected a few times. The J gene is TRBJ2-3, the V gene TRBV2, with D perhaps TRBD1 or TRBD2 (5 bases each). This CDR3 contains 15 residues. From germline, CDR1 is SNHLY and CDR2 FYNNEI. The V gene lost 3 bases and the J gene lost 1 base, with 11 bases spanning the gap. CDR3 region: CASSDLGTGTDTQYF. The CDR3 region has the DNA TGTGCCAGCAGTGATTTGGGGACGGGCACAGATACGCAGTATTTT.

The chain recombines TRBV5-6 with TRBJ2-5; the match to TRBD1 covers 8 bases. The ends lost 0 bases at V and 4 bases at J; junction bases unmatched: 5. The length of the CDR3 is 15 residues. Germline lookup yields CDR1 SGHDT and CDR2 YYEEEE. CDR3 in amino acids: CASSLATGGTETQYF. As DNA, the CDR3 is TGTGCCAGCAGCTTGGCCACAGGGGGTACAGAGACCCAGTACTTC. Full variable domain (missing parts from reference TRBV5-6 and TRBJ2-5): DAGVTQSPTHLIKTRGQQVTLRCSPKSGHDTVSWYQQALGQGPQFIFQYYEEEERQRGNFPDRFSGHQFPNYSSELNVNALLLGDSALYLCASSLATGGTETQYFGPGTRLLVL.

The CDR3 loop reads CASSPGTGYGYTF. CDR3 nucleotides: TGTGCCAGCAGCCCCGGGACAGGGTATGGCTACACCTTC. The V call is TRBV25-1, the J call TRBJ1-2; 9 nucleotides align to TRBD1. Trimming removed 6 bases from V and 5 bases from J; junction bases left unmatched: 4. CDR3 length equals 13 residues. The germline V gene has CDR1 MGHDK and CDR2 SYGVNS.

The genes are TRBV7-8 and TRBJ2-5; maybe TRBD2 (5 bases). The J call may be incorrect, as the DNA end agrees better with TRBJ2-7. Per the germline V gene, CDR1 is SGHVS and CDR2 is FQNEAQ. This CDR3 contains 15 residues. This CDR3 is CASSQERTVSYEQYF. CDR3 bases: TGTGCCAGCAGCCAAGAGCGGACGGTCTCCTACGAGCAGTACTTC.

The V call is TRBV2, the J call TRBJ1-1; D remains ambiguous. The CDR3 totals 14 residues. CDR1 and CDR2 from the germline V gene are SNHLY and FYNNEI. Trimming pared 10 bases from V and 10 bases from J, leaving 25 bases between. Written as DNA, the CDR3 is TGTGCCACCGCGCCAGCAGAACGACTGAATGGAGCTTTCTTT. Encoded protein: CATAPAERLNGAFF. Using reference TRBV2 and TRBJ1-1 for the parts outside the CDR3, the full variable domain is EPEVTQTPSHQVTQMGQEVILRCVPISNHLYFYWYRQILGQKVEFLVSFYNNEISEKSEIFDDQFSVERPDGSNFTLKIRSTKLEDSAMYFCATAPAERLNGAFFGQGTRLTVV.

The V and J genes are TRBV4-3 and TRBJ1-6; 8 bases are shared with TRBD1. V lost 3 bases and J lost 5; bases outside the gene matches: 6. The germline CDR1 and CDR2 sequences are LGHNA and YSLEER. The CDR3 consists of 16 residues. The CDR3 reads CASSQGTGEDNSPLHF. CDR3 coding DNA: TGCGCCAGCAGCCAGGGGACAGGTGAAGATAATTCACCCCTCCACTTT.

The gene calls are TRBV25-1 and TRBJ2-7; D is perhaps TRBD1 (6 bases). Germline CDR1 and CDR2: MGHDK and SYGVNS. The CDR3 loop spans 14 amino acids. Trimming took 3 bases from V and 4 from J, leaving 13 bases between them. The CDR3: CASSETGHGYEQYF. CDR3 nucleotides: TGTGCCAGCAGTGAGACAGGACACGGATACGAGCAGTACTTC.

This clone was seen more than once but under ten times. At one end the junction does not follow the germline gene, possibly because of a read error. The chain employs TRBV7-2 and TRBJ2-5; perhaps TRBD1 as D (5 bases). The CDR3 runs to 16 residues. Germline CDR1 reads SGHTA; CDR2 reads FQGNSA. The CDR3 here is CASSQDFWGDQETQYF. CDR3 nucleotide sequence: TGCGCCAGCAGCCAAGATTTTTGGGGCGACCAAGAGACCCAGTACTTC. The complete variable domain, with remaining parts taken from reference TRBV7-2 and TRBJ2-5, reads GAGVSQSPSNKVTEKGKDVELRCDPISGHTALYWYRQSLGQGLEFLIYFQGNSAPDKSGLPSDRFSAERTGGSVSTLTIQRTQQEDSAVYLCASSQDFWGDQETQYFGPGTRLLVL.

This chain links TRBV9 with TRBJ2-7, with TRBD2 matching 13 bases. Germline values: CDR1 SGDLS, CDR2 YYNGEE. The V and J ends lost 4 bases and 5 bases, in that order; junction bases with no gene match: 6. The CDR3 runs 15 residues. DNA of the CDR3: TGTGCCAGCAGCCCGTGGACTAGCGGGAGTCACGAGCAGTACTTC. Its translation: CASSPWTSGSHEQYF.

The chain links TRBV28 to TRBJ2-1; no definite D call. V shed 1 base and J shed 2 bases, with 9 bases lying between them. This CDR3 spans 15 amino acids. In germline, CDR1 is MDHEN, CDR2 SYDVKM. The CDR3 DNA follows: TGTGCCAGCAGTTTATCGGCGGAACCCTACAATGAGCAGTTCTTC. Residues: CASSLSAEPYNEQFF.

The count of this clone is one. V and J are TRBV29-1 and TRBJ1-5, with D tentatively TRBD1 (6 bases). Germline-derived CDR1 and CDR2 are SQVTM and ANQGSEA. The CDR3 is made up of 14 amino acids. The V and J ends lost 7 bases and 5 bases respectively, with 18 bases between them. CDR3 DNA: TGCAGCGCCCAAGGGGGGGGACGGGATCAGCCCCAGCATTTT. Amino acids: CSAQGGGRDQPQHF.

The CDR3 coding sequence is TGTGCCAGCAGCCGCATCCCCGGGGAGCTGTTTTTT. Its protein product is CASSRIPGELFF. The V and J genes are TRBV16 and TRBJ2-2; D unresolved. Per the germline V gene, CDR1 is KGHSY and CDR2 is FQNENV. V was clipped by 4 bases and J by 6 bases, with 6 bases between them. The CDR3 runs 12 residues.